These 18 T cell receptor beta chains share one sample of origin, sequenced in a study of cytomegalovirus exposure and HLA in healthy donors (dated by TCRdb to about 2017). The library came from the immunoSEQ multiplex PCR assay. For the multiplex PCR, a mixture combining 60 forward primers for TCR Vbeta segments and 13 reverse primers for TCR Jbeta segments was used. This is the immuneACCESS table as TCRdb keeps it, with only in-frame sequences that have V and J called. A part of the clones is gone; compared with another copy, unresolved V genes explain less than half, and the rest is unexplained. A total of under 200,000 clones appear in this sample, less than 90% of them only once. The top ten clones comprise nearly 2% of the sample. Sequencing was done on a sample of PBMCs. The receptors stem from a woman under 30 in good health and CMV-seronegative.

The gene calls are TRBV2 and TRBJ2-2; D gene unclear. V was cut by 6 bases and J by 2 bases, with 7 bases left in between. The germline gives CDR1 SNHLY, CDR2 FYNNEI. The CDR3 runs 13 residues. CDR3 sequence: CASRADNTGELFF. CDR3 nucleotides: TGTGCCAGCAGGGCAGATAACACCGGGGAGCTGTTTTTT.

CDR3 loop: CASSNTPGRVHSYEQYF. Here the CDR3 DNA reads TGTGCCAGCAGTAATACCCCAGGGAGGGTACACTCCTACGAGCAGTACTTC. The J gene is TRBJ2-7, the V gene TRBV28, with 7 bases aligning to TRBD2. CDR1 and CDR2 from the germline V gene are MDHEN and SYDVKM. The CDR3 sequence is 17 residues long. Trimming took 5 bases from V and 0 from J; bases not matched to a gene: 13.

The rearrangement uses TRBV6-6 and TRBJ2-1; 8 nucleotides line up with TRBD2. CDR1 is MNHNY, CDR2 SVGAGI, per germline (reference sequence). CDR3 length equals 16 residues. The trim removed 10 bases at V and 8 bases at J, leaving 19 bases unmatched. The CDR3 loop reads CATAGPEAGEGDEQFF. The CDR3 DNA sequence: TGTGCCACCGCCGGTCCGGAAGCGGGAGAAGGGGATGAGCAGTTCTTC.

The genes are TRBV7-2 and TRBJ1-3, with 8 bases that match TRBD1. Trimming took 7 bases from V and 0 from J; bases not matched to a gene: 2. This CDR3 is 14 amino acids long. From germline, CDR1 is SGHTA and CDR2 FQGNSA. Here the CDR3 DNA reads TGTGCCAGCATAACAGGGGGCTCTGGAAACACCATATATTTT. Its translation: CASITGGSGNTIYF.

The chain recombines TRBV5-4 with TRBJ2-7; 10 nucleotides line up with TRBD1. CDR3 length: 15 amino acids. After removal of 3 bases from V and 6 bases from J, the junction contained 9 bases not matched to a gene. Germline CDR1 SGHNT, CDR2 YYREEE (reference sequence). CDR3 sequence reads: CASSSQWTGGSEQYF. DNA of the CDR3: TGTGCCAGCAGCTCTCAATGGACAGGGGGTTCCGAGCAGTACTTC.

This rearrangement joins TRBV19 to TRBJ1-5, with D unresolved. Germline CDR1 LNHDA, CDR2 SQIVND (reference sequence). Trimming removed 3 bases from V and 0 bases from J, with 15 bases in between. The CDR3 is 17 amino acids. CDR3 nucleotide sequence: TGTGCCAGTAGTATGTATTCGGGAACCCATAGCAATCAGCCCCAGCATTTT. This gives the protein CASSMYSGTHSNQPQHF.

DNA of the CDR3: TGCGCCAGCAGCTTGGGCCCGCAGGGGGCGGGCAATCAGCCCCAGCATTTT. It is translated as CASSLGPQGAGNQPQHF. V is TRBV5-1 and J is TRBJ1-5; 8 bases fit TRBD1. Germline assignment: CDR1 SGHRS and CDR2 YFSETQ. The CDR3 runs 17 residues. V was pared by 0 bases and J by 2 bases, with 7 bases of the junction left unmatched. Full variable domain (missing parts from reference TRBV5-1 and TRBJ1-5): KAGVTQTPRYLIKTRGQQVTLSCSPISGHRSVSWYQQTPGQGLQFLFEYFSETQRNKGNFPGRFSGRQFSNSRSEMNVSTLELGDSALYLCASSLGPQGAGNQPQHFGDGTRLSIL.

Concerning this clone: Compared with germline, one end of the junction differs, possibly owing to a read error. The genes are TRBV7-9 and TRBJ1-2, with a tentative D call TRBD1 (6 bases). The V gene's germline CDR1 is SEHNR and CDR2 FQNEAQ (reference sequence). The CDR3 extends over 12 amino acids. The CDR3 loop is CSSSLGGLGYTF. The CDR3 DNA reads as TGTTCCAGCAGCTTAGGGGGGCTCGGCTACACCTTC.

V usage is TRBV23-1 and J usage is TRBJ1-4; D is undetermined. TRBV23-1 is recorded as an ORF, its role being uncertain. Trimming took 3 bases from V and 0 from J, leaving 17 bases between them. The CDR3 spans 18 residues. CDR3 bases: TGCGCCAGCAGTCATGCCCAGGTGAAATTTGCAACTAATGAAAAACTGTTTTTT. This encodes CASSHAQVKFATNEKLFF.

The chain combines TRBV6-4 with TRBJ2-1; 7 bases align to TRBD1. Germline V gene sequence: CDR1 MRHNA, CDR2 SNTAGT. CDR3 length: 16 amino acids. V dropped 6 bases and J dropped 3; count of bases not matched to a gene: 11. The CDR3, as DNA: TGTGCCAGCAGCCGCGTCGGGACAGCCTACTACAATGAGCAGTTCTTC. The encoded protein is CASSRVGTAYYNEQFF.

This clone was observed a handful of times. The chain uses TRBV6-1 and TRBJ2-7, with 15 bases that match TRBD2. The J segment lost 3 bases and the V segment lost 3 bases, leaving 6 bases of the junction unmatched. CDR1 and CDR2 (germline): MNHNS, SASEGT. The CDR3 is made up of 17 amino acids. In nucleotides, the CDR3 is TGTGCCAGCAGTGAGGGACTAGCGGGAGGCTTCATCTACGAGCAGTACTTC. Protein: CASSEGLAGGFIYEQYF.

V gene TRBV7-9 combines with J gene TRBJ2-3, with D unclear. The CDR3 sequence is 16 residues long. Trimming cost V 5 bases and J 2 bases, with 17 bases left between them. Germline CDR1 SEHNR, CDR2 FQNEAQ (reference sequence). This chain's CDR3 is CASSPLPGTPTDTQYF. The CDR3 region has the DNA TGTGCCAGCAGCCCTCTCCCAGGAACCCCCACAGATACGCAGTATTTT. Variable domain in full (rest from reference TRBV7-9 and TRBJ2-3): DTGVSQNPRHKITKRGQNVTFRCDPISEHNRLYWYRQTLGQGPEFLTYFQNEAQLEKSRLLSDRFSAERPKGSFSTLEIQRTEQGDSAMYLCASSPLPGTPTDTQYFGPGTRLTVL.

The chain uses TRBV6-1 and TRBJ2-5; D call uncertain. This CDR3 contains 12 residues. Deletions cut 5 bases from V and 5 bases from J, with 9 bases between. Germline CDR1 is MNHNS and CDR2 is SASEGT. In DNA form, the CDR3 reads TGTGCCAGCAGTAAACAGTGGGAGACCCAGTACTTC. Translation: CASSKQWETQYF.

This chain uses TRBV4-1 with TRBJ2-1, with TRBD1 matching 9 bases. V lost 1 base, J lost 14 bases, and 3 bases stayed unmatched. The CDR3 loop spans 12 amino acids. Germline lookup yields CDR1 MGHRA and CDR2 YSYEKL. CDR3 sequence reads: CASSQGTGEEFF. DNA of the CDR3: TGCGCCAGCAGCCAAGGGACAGGGGAGGAGTTCTTC.

This clone was seen once. This rearrangement joins TRBV6-1 to TRBJ1-2, with no clear D. The CDR3 has 14 amino acids. Germline V gene data show CDR1 as MNHNS and CDR2 as SASEGT. Trimming left V 8 bases short and J 0 bases short, with 13 bases between. The chain's CDR3 is CASGHPLANYGYTF. The CDR3 bases are TGTGCCAGCGGGCACCCTTTAGCTAACTATGGCTACACCTTC.

This chain links TRBV13 with TRBJ2-1, with 11 bases aligning to TRBD2. The CDR3 extends over 14 amino acids. The germline V gene has CDR1 PRHDT and CDR2 FYEKMQ (reference sequence). V shed 8 bases and J 7 bases; nucleotides not matched to a gene: 7. The DNA of the CDR3 is TGTGCCAGCCAGACTAGCGGGGTCCCTAATGAGCAGTTCTTC. It specifies CASQTSGVPNEQFF.

The V call is TRBV27, the J call TRBJ1-2; no clear D gene. Germline V gene lookup returns CDR1 MNHEY and CDR2 SMNVEV (reference sequence). The CDR3 runs to 13 residues. The V end was cut by 0 bases, the J end by 4 bases, with 6 bases between. CDR3 amino acids: CASSLSSVYGYTF. The CDR3 nucleotides read TGTGCCAGCAGTTTATCGTCGGTCTATGGCTACACCTTC.

The V gene is TRBV28, the J gene TRBJ2-7; 8 positions agree with TRBD1. The trim removed 5 bases at V and 5 bases at J, leaving 14 bases unmatched. The CDR3 contains 16 residues. Germline V CDR1 and CDR2: MDHEN, SYDVKM. The CDR3 DNA is TGTGCCAGCAGTCCTACAGGGGGTCCCCGGTATGACGAGCAGTACTTC. It encodes CASSPTGGPRYDEQYF.